These 18 T cell receptor beta chains share one sample of origin, sequenced in a study of shared clonotypes between healthy human individuals. In the naive CD8 group, cells lacked CD45RO and were positively selected for CCR7, so terminally differentiated effector memory CD45RA+ cells were left out. TCRdb keeps only in-frame clones here, not all; method: immunoSEQ multiplex PCR. The table includes some 2 million clones, roughly 95% detected once. The sequenced sample consisted of naive CD8+ T cells sorted from blood. These receptors all stem from a man younger than 35 in good health.

The J gene is TRBJ1-1, the V gene TRBV6-1; D ambiguous. The CDR3 extends over 13 amino acids. With 6 bases removed from V and 1 base from J, the gap between germline ends came to 9 bases. Germline lookup yields CDR1 MNHNS and CDR2 SASEGT. The CDR3: CASRRTENTEAFF. CDR3 coding DNA: TGTGCCAGCAGAAGGACGGAGAACACTGAAGCTTTCTTT.

The CDR3, as DNA: TGTGCCAGCACCGAACGGCACCTCCCGGAGACCCAGTACTTC. Translating it yields CASTERHLPETQYF. This chain joins TRBV28 and TRBJ2-5; D gene unclear. Trimming stripped 7 bases from V and 5 bases from J, with 17 bases between. In germline, CDR1 is MDHEN, CDR2 SYDVKM. This CDR3 has 14 residues.

This clone was seen a handful of times. V gene TRBV30 combines with J gene TRBJ2-3; maybe TRBD2 (5 bases). The germline CDR1 and CDR2 sequences are GTSNPN and SVGIG (reference sequence). This CDR3 comprises 14 residues. The V and J ends lost 4 bases and 0 bases respectively, with 11 bases between them. CDR3 sequence (DNA): TGTGCCTGGAAGAGGGCGAAAAGCACAGATACGCAGTATTTT. Amino acid sequence: CAWKRAKSTDTQYF.

The J gene is TRBJ2-3, the V gene TRBV4-1; 7 bases align to TRBD2. V dropped 1 base and J dropped 6; count of bases not matched to a gene: 4. Germline CDR1 MGHRA, CDR2 YSYEKL. This CDR3 has 14 residues. The CDR3 coding sequence is TGCGCCAGCAGCCAAGTGGGGGGGGAGGATACGCAGTATTTT. It specifies CASSQVGGEDTQYF.

DNA of the CDR3: TGTGCCAGCAGACTACAAGGAGCTGAAGCTTTCTTT. It translates to CASRLQGAEAFF. The V gene is TRBV6-5, the J gene TRBJ1-1; no clear D. Germline V lookup: CDR1 MNHEY, CDR2 SVGAGI. V was clipped by 6 bases and J by 6 bases, with 11 bases between them. CDR3 length: 12 amino acids.

The chain's CDR3 is CASSMSPGHTREKLFF. CDR3 coding DNA: TGTGCCAGCAGTATGTCCCCCGGCCACACTCGGGAAAAACTGTTTTTT. The chain carries TRBV27 and TRBJ1-4; D ambiguous. Germline CDR1 is MNHEY and CDR2 is SMNVEV (reference sequence). V gave up 5 bases and J gave up 8 bases, with 21 bases separating them. The CDR3 has 16 amino acids. The variable domain in full, completed from reference TRBV27 and TRBJ1-4, reads EAQVTQNPRYLITVTGKKLTVTCSQNMNHEYMSWYRQDPGLGLRQIYYSMNVEVTDKGDVPEGYKVSRKEKRNFPLILESPSPNQTSLYFCASSMSPGHTREKLFFGSGTQLSVL.

On this clone: The same CDR3 arises from other DNA sequences in this sample as well. The chain couples TRBV6-5 to TRBJ1-5, with TRBD1 matching over 10 bases. Germline CDR1 is MNHEY and CDR2 is SVGAGI. CDR3 length: 15 amino acids. The trim removed 0 bases at V and 5 bases at J, leaving 1 base unmatched. CDR3 DNA sequence: TGTGCCAGCAGTTACTCAGGGACAGGGGATCAGCCCCAGCATTTT. It is translated as CASSYSGTGDQPQHF.

This clone appeared a single time. CDR3 nucleotides: TGCGCCAGCAGTGTCGGGGGGGCGAGCCAAGAGACCCAGTACTTC. Translating gives CASSVGGASQETQYF. The J gene is TRBJ2-5, the V gene TRBV10-2; 8 bases match TRBD2. CDR1 is WSHSY and CDR2 is SAAADI in the germline V gene. Germline trimming cut 4 bases from V and 1 base from J; bases unmatched to any gene: 5. The CDR3 spans 15 residues.

This chain connects TRBV5-1 to TRBJ1-1; no clear D gene. The V end lost 0 bases, the J end lost 8 bases, and 8 bases lay between the germline ends. The CDR3 contains 12 residues. Germline V CDR1 and CDR2: SGHRS, YFSETQ. This CDR3 reads CASSLDTAEAFF. The CDR3 nucleotides read TGCGCCAGCAGCTTGGATACGGCAGAAGCTTTCTTT.

This clone was seen just once. This chain connects TRBV25-1 to TRBJ2-5, with TRBD1 matching over 7 bases. J lost 1 base, V lost 4 bases, and 6 bases had no gene match. The CDR3 is 15 amino acids. CDR1 and CDR2 from the germline V gene are MGHDK and SYGVNS. The CDR3 region has the DNA TGTGCCAGCAGTGCCCCCGACAGGGTCCAAGAGACCCAGTACTTC. It specifies CASSAPDRVQETQYF.

The chain recombines TRBV25-1 with TRBJ1-2; TRBD1 might be the D (5 bases). This CDR3 has 17 residues. Deletions cut 1 base from V and 0 bases from J, with 15 bases between. The germline CDR1 and CDR2 sequences are MGHDK and SYGVNS. CDR3 sequence (DNA): TGTGCCAGCAGTGAATGGGCGGAGGGACCGGCTAACTATGGCTACACCTTC. Residues: CASSEWAEGPANYGYTF.

The rearrangement joins TRBV6-5 to TRBJ2-7, with no clear D. The CDR3 runs to 13 residues. The germline V and J ends were trimmed by 5 bases and 0 bases, with 8 bases remaining between them. Looked up from germline, CDR1 is MNHEY and CDR2 is SVGAGI. This chain's CDR3 is CASSDYPSYEQYF. CDR3 coding DNA: TGTGCCAGCAGTGATTATCCCTCCTACGAGCAGTACTTC.

In its sample, this clone was seen once. This chain joins TRBV11-1 and TRBJ2-5, with 7 nucleotides matching TRBD2. Per the germline V gene, CDR1 is SGHAT and CDR2 is FQDESV (reference sequence). V was pared by 2 bases and J by 5 bases, with 5 bases of the junction left unmatched. CDR3 size: 14 residues. The CDR3, as DNA: TGTGCCAGCAGCTTAACAGCGGGGCGGGAGACCCAGTACTTC. Its protein is CASSLTAGRETQYF.

To note about this clone: The same CDR3 can be traced to other DNA sequences in this sample. This chain connects TRBV4-1 to TRBJ1-1; possible D gene TRBD1, 6 bases. The CDR3 sequence is 16 residues long. Per germline, CDR1 MGHRA and CDR2 YSYEKL. V lost 0 bases and J 4 bases, leaving 15 bases between the germline ends. CDR3 protein: CASSQDRHREGTEAFF. The DNA of the CDR3 is TGCGCCAGCAGCCAAGATCGCCACAGGGAAGGCACTGAAGCTTTCTTT.

The CDR3 loop is CASSLTGRAANYGYTF. The CDR3 nucleotides read TGTGCCAGCAGTTTAACAGGGAGGGCAGCTAACTATGGCTACACCTTC. The genes are TRBV27 and TRBJ1-2; perhaps TRBD1 as D (6 bases). The CDR3 spans 16 residues. Germline V gives CDR1 MNHEY, CDR2 SMNVEV (reference sequence). V dropped 2 bases and J dropped 0 bases, with 13 bases sitting between them.

The V gene is TRBV9, the J gene TRBJ2-7; possible D gene TRBD1, 6 bases. The germline CDR1 and CDR2 sequences are SGDLS and YYNGEE. CDR3 length: 14 amino acids. Trimming pared 0 bases from V and 3 bases from J, leaving 10 bases between. In nucleotides, the CDR3 is TGTGCCAGCAGCGTAGGACAGGACCACTACGAGCAGTACTTC. Its protein is CASSVGQDHYEQYF.

The gene calls are TRBV18 and TRBJ2-2, with D perhaps TRBD1 (6 bases). From germline, CDR1 is KGHSH and CDR2 LQKENI. This CDR3 contains 15 residues. Trimming shortened V by 6 bases and J by 2 bases, and 13 bases separated the two germline ends. The CDR3 DNA is TGTGCCAGCTCCGAGCGGACAGCAAACACCGGGGAGCTGTTTTTT. Translation gives CASSERTANTGELFF.

The CDR3 reads CASSLTGTEQYF. In DNA form, the CDR3 reads TGTGCCAGCAGCTTAACAGGGACCGAGCAGTACTTC. The chain joins TRBV11-2 to TRBJ2-7; tentative D call: TRBD1 (6 bases). The CDR3 has 12 amino acids. V lost 2 bases, J lost 6 bases, and 8 bases lay in between. Germline CDR1 reads SGHAT; CDR2 reads FQNNGV.